This T cell receptor (beta chain) was retrieved from a study of blood T cell repertoires in COVID-19. As for the study in general: COVID-19 samples from acute and convalescent phases originated in the United States, Italy and Spain. Sources were T cells, B-cell-depleted T cells, or PBMCs; the material itself was cDNA or gDNA.

Germline CDR1 KGHSH, CDR2 LQKENI. The CDR3 is 13 residues long. V was cut by 3 bases and J by 3 bases, with 9 bases left in between. In the original analysis: Amplification from reference gene primers served as the basis for estimated nucleated cell counts. The data were produced by immunoSEQ multiplex PCR, yet TCRdb's version contains in-frame clones alone and is incomplete. That table is the source of V, J and clone size, and D and trimming were worked out from the DNA. Here the sample spans about 200,000 clones, around 85% being singletons. The sequenced material came from peripheral blood. V usage is TRBV18 and J usage is TRBJ2-7; maybe TRBD1 (6 bases). The clonotype was recovered from a man aged 50-60 years who had recovered from COVID-19. CDR3 amino acids: CASSPGARYEQYF. The CDR3 region has the DNA TGTGCCAGCTCACCGGGGGCCCGCTACGAGCAGTACTTC.